The TCR beta chain under discussion was sequenced for a study of T-cell memory formation after mild COVID-19. On the study more broadly: Among the donors, TCR clusters were largely specific to each donor. Study results and caveats: Among contracting clones, CD4+ were mainly CM/EM and CD8+ enriched in EMRA. Second-wave clones that peaked on day 37 lacked confirmed SARS-CoV-2 specificity.

The CDR3 covers 17 residues. The junction had 11 bases not matched to a gene; V was cut back by 5 bases and J by 1 base. CDR1 is LNHDA and CDR2 is SQIVND in the germline V gene (reference sequence). This clonotype was counted between two and nine times. The target antigen is unknown. TCRdb called the 5' RACE reads again in MiXCR, with one record for every CDR3 protein. The sample consists of 300,000 to 400,000 distinct CDR3 sequences, 14% of them appearing once. This clonotype was sampled from a man between 18 and 35 years old who had mild COVID-19 (a few samples of this study predate the infection). Cell type and time point are not known. Input material: PBMCs or a T cell subset sorted from them (not recorded which). The chain carries TRBV19 and TRBJ1-1, with 9 bases lining up with TRBD1. CDR3 nucleotide sequence: TGTGCCAGTAGTCCGGGACCCGGGACAGGGAAGAACACTGAAGCTTTCTTT. Its protein product is CASSPGPGTGKNTEAFF.